The source of this T cell receptor (beta chain) is a study of T cell changes during pregnancy in multiple sclerosis. Measured with immunoSEQ multiplex PCR; TCRdb has only the in-frame clones, and not every one. This sample carries about 40,000 clones, about 92% of them seen once, and the ten largest clones take 10% to 15%. The V end lost 5 bases, the J end lost 0 bases, and 17 bases lay between the germline ends. CDR3 size: 17 residues. Looked up from germline, CDR1 is LNHDA and CDR2 is SQIVND (reference sequence). This TCR was recovered from a female donor with multiple sclerosis, enrolled in a pregnancy study. The V and J genes are TRBV19 and TRBJ1-5; D is perhaps TRBD1 (6 bases). The source was CD8+ T cells from peripheral blood mononuclear cells, collected in the first trimester of pregnancy. The CDR3 coding sequence is TGTGCCAGTAGTCCACGACAGGATCAATATAGCAATCAGCCCCAGCATTTT. Its protein product is CASSPRQDQYSNQPQHF. The full variable domain, completed using reference TRBV19 and TRBJ1-5, is DGGITQSPKYLFRKEGQNVTLSCEQNLNHDAMYWYRQDPGQGLRLIYYSQIVNDFQKGDIAEGYSVSREKKESFPLTVTSAQKNPTAFYLCASSPRQDQYSNQPQHFGDGTRLSIL.